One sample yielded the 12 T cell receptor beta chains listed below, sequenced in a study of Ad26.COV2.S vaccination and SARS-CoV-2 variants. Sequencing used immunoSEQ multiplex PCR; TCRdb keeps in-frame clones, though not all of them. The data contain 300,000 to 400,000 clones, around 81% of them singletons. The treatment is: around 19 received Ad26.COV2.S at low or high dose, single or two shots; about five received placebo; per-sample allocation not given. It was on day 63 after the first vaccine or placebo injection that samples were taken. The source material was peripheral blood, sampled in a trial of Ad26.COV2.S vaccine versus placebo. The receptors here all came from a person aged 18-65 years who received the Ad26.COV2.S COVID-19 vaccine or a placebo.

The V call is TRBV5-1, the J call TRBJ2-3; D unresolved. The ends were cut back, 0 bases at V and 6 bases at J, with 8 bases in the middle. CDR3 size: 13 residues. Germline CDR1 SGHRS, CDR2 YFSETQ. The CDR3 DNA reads TGCGCCAGCAGCTTGGCCTTTGCGGATACGCAGTATTTT. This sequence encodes CASSLAFADTQYF.

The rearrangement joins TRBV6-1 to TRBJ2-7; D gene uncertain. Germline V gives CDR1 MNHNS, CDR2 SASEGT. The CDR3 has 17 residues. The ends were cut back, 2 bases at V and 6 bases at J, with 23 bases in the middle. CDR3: CASSESGSWKGPGEQYF. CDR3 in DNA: TGTGCCAGCAGTGAATCAGGTTCGTGGAAGGGCCCGGGCGAGCAGTACTTC.

The CDR3 here is CSASGMGGGAADTQYF. The DNA for the CDR3 is TGCAGTGCTAGTGGGATGGGAGGGGGCGCCGCAGATACGCAGTATTTT. V is TRBV20-1 and J is TRBJ2-3; D is tentatively TRBD1 or TRBD2 (7 bases each). The germline gives CDR1 DFQATT, CDR2 SNEGSKA (reference sequence). Trimming left V 3 bases short and J 4 bases short, with 20 bases between. This CDR3 region has 16 residues.

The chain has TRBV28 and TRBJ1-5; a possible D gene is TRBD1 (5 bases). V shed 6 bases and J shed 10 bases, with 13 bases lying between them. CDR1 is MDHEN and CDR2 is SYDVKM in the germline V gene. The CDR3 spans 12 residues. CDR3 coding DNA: TGTGCCAGCAGGCGGGGCTTATCCCCCCAGCATTTT. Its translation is CASRRGLSPQHF. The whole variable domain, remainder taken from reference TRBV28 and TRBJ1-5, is DVKVTQSSRYLVKRTGEKVFLECVQDMDHENMFWYRQDPGLGLRLIYFSYDVKMKEKGDIPEGYSVSREKKERFSLILESASTNQTSMYLCASRRGLSPQHFGDGTRLSIL.

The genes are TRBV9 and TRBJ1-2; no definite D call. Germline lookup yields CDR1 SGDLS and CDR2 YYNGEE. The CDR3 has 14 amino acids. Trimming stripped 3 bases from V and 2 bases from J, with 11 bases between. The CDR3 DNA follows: TGTGCCAGCAGCGCCGACATCGTCAACTATGGCTACACCTTC. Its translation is CASSADIVNYGYTF.

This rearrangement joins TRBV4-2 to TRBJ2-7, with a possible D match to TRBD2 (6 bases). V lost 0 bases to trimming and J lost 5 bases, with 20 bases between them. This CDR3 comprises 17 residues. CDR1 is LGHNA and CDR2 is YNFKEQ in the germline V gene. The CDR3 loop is CASSQDPATSTQNEQYF. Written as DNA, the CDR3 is TGTGCCAGCAGCCAAGATCCGGCGACTAGTACTCAAAACGAGCAGTACTTC.

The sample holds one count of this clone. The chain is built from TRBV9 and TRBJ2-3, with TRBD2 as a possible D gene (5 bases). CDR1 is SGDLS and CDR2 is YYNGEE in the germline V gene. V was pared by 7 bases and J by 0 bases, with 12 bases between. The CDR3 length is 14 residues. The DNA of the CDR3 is TGTGCCAGCGAGGGCGAGATTAGCACAGATACGCAGTATTTT. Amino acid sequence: CASEGEISTDTQYF.

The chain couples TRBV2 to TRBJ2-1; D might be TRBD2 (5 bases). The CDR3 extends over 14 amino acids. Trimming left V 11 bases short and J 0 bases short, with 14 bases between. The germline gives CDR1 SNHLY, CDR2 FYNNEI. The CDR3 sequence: CAGSPASSYNEQFF. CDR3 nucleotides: TGTGCCGGGAGCCCCGCTAGCTCCTACAATGAGCAGTTCTTC.

The CDR3 sequence: CASSSSGGRTYEQYF. The CDR3 coding sequence is TGTGCCAGCAGTTCCTCGGGGGGGAGAACCTACGAGCAGTACTTC. The rearrangement links TRBV6-5 to TRBJ2-7; 8 bases are a match to TRBD2. The CDR3 runs to 15 residues. J lost 2 bases, V lost 4 bases, and 7 bases had no gene match. In germline, CDR1 is MNHEY, CDR2 SVGAGI.

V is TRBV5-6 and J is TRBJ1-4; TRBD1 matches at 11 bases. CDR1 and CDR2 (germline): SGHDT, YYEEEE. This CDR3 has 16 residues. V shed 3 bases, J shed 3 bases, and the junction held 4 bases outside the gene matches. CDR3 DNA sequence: TGTGCCAGCAGCTGGAGGACAGGGGGCGCTAATGAAAAACTGTTTTTT. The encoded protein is CASSWRTGGANEKLFF.

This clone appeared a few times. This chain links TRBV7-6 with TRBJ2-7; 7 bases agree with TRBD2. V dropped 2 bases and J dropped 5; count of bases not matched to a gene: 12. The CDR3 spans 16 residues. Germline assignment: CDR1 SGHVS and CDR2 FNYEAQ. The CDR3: CASSLTGLGGEDEQYF. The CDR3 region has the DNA TGTGCCAGCAGCTTAACGGGCCTGGGAGGGGAGGACGAGCAGTACTTC.

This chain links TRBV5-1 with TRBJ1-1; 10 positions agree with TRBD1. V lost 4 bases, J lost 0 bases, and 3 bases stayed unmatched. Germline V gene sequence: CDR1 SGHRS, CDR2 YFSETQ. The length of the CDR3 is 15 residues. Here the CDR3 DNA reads TGCGCCAGCAGCAGACAGGGGGCTTTGAACACTGAAGCTTTCTTT. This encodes CASSRQGALNTEAFF. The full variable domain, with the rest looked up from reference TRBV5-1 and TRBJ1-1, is KAGVTQTPRYLIKTRGQQVTLSCSPISGHRSVSWYQQTPGQGLQFLFEYFSETQRNKGNFPGRFSGRQFSNSRSEMNVSTLELGDSALYLCASSRQGALNTEAFFGQGTRLTVV.